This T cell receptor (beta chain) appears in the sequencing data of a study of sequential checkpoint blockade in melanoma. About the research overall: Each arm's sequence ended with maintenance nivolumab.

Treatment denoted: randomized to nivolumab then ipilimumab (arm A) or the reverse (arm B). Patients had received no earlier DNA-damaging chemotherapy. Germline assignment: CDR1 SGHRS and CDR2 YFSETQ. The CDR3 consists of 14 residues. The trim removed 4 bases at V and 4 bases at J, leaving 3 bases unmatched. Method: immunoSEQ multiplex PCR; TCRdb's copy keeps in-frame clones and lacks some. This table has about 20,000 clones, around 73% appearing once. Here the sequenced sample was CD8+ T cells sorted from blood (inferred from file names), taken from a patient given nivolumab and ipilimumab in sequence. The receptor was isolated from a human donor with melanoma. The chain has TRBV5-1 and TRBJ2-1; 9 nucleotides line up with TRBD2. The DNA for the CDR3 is TGCGCCAGCAGCCAGGCGGGGGGGTACAATGAGCAGTTCTTC. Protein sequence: CASSQAGGYNEQFF.